Each of the 23 T cell receptor beta chains below was sequenced from the same sample in a study of Ad26.COV2.S vaccination and SARS-CoV-2 variants. The treatment was: some 20 received Ad26.COV2.S at low or high dose, single or two shots; roughly five received placebo; per-sample allocation not given. Sampling was done on day 63 after the first vaccine or placebo injection. Method: immunoSEQ multiplex PCR; TCRdb's copy keeps in-frame clones and lacks some. The sample contains approximately 500,000 clones, roughly 89% of which appear only once. The sequencing used peripheral blood, collected in a trial of Ad26.COV2.S vaccine versus placebo. Source of these receptors: a person between 18 and 65 years old who received the Ad26.COV2.S COVID-19 vaccine or a placebo.

This clone was seen just once. The chain uses TRBV4-3 and TRBJ2-7; D uncertain. The CDR3 totals 13 residues. Germline V CDR1 and CDR2: LGHNA, YSLEER. V was shortened by 0 bases and J by 2 bases, with 5 bases between the two germline ends. CDR3 nucleotide sequence: TGCGCCAGCAGCCAAGATTCGACCTACGAGCAGTACTTC. Encoded protein: CASSQDSTYEQYF.

This chain links TRBV19 with TRBJ2-4; D perhaps matches TRBD2 (6 bases). The V gene's germline CDR1 is LNHDA and CDR2 SQIVND (reference sequence). Trimming took off 7 bases at V and 5 bases at J, with 18 bases between the two ends. CDR3 length equals 15 residues. The CDR3 reads CASKGPGVHENIQYF. The CDR3, as DNA: TGTGCCAGTAAAGGGCCGGGGGTTCACGAAAACATTCAGTACTTC.

J is TRBJ2-2 and V is TRBV9; 12 positions agree with TRBD1. CDR1 and CDR2 (germline): SGDLS, YYNGEE. The CDR3 consists of 14 residues. J gave up 6 bases and V 7 bases, and 4 bases lay outside the gene matches. DNA for the CDR3: TGTGCCAGCTCGGGACAGGGGGCTCCCGGGGAGCTGTTTTTT. It translates to CASSGQGAPGELFF.

The chain carries TRBV27 and TRBJ2-3; 7 positions agree with TRBD2. J lost 5 bases, V lost 2 bases, and 10 bases had no gene match. Germline V gives CDR1 MNHEY, CDR2 SMNVEV (reference sequence). This CDR3 contains 16 residues. The CDR3, as DNA: TGTGCCAGCAGTTTAACGTCCAGGGCTAGCGGAGATACGCAGTATTTT. Its protein product is CASSLTSRASGDTQYF.

The V and J genes are TRBV7-2 and TRBJ1-5, with no clear D. Germline loops: CDR1 SGHTA, CDR2 FQGNSA. This CDR3 has 13 residues. The V end lost 5 bases, the J end lost 6 bases, and 11 bases lay between the germline ends. The CDR3 is CASSGRWGQPQHF. As DNA, the CDR3 is TGTGCCAGCAGCGGACGGTGGGGTCAGCCCCAGCATTTT.

The table lists this clone with a few counts. The sample holds other DNA sequences that translate to the same CDR3. The rearrangement joins TRBV18 to TRBJ2-5, with D unclear. Germline values: CDR1 KGHSH, CDR2 LQKENI. This CDR3 is 11 amino acids long. V shed 1 base and J shed 3 bases, with 0 bases lying between them. The CDR3 loop reads CASSPQETQYF. The CDR3 DNA is TGTGCCAGCTCACCACAAGAGACCCAGTACTTC.

V and J are TRBV5-6 and TRBJ2-7; possible D gene TRBD2, 6 bases. Trimming shortened V by 4 bases and J by 3 bases, and 17 bases separated the two germline ends. The CDR3 runs 15 residues. Germline CDR1 and CDR2: SGHDT and YYEEEE. The CDR3: CASSPIMSGGYEQYF. CDR3 bases: TGTGCCAGCAGCCCCATCATGTCCGGGGGCTACGAGCAGTACTTC.

CDR3 sequence: CASSEGGQPNTEAFF. DNA for the CDR3: TGTGCCAGCAGCGAGGGGGGGCAGCCGAACACTGAAGCTTTCTTT. The chain couples TRBV11-3 to TRBJ1-1, with TRBD1 as a possible D gene (6 bases). This CDR3 comprises 15 residues. Trimming removed 5 bases at V and 1 base at J, with 14 bases between. The germline gives CDR1 SGHNT, CDR2 YENEEA.

The chain employs TRBV6-2 or TRBV6-3 and TRBJ2-1, with no clear D. Germline CDR1 and CDR2: MNHEY and SVGEGT. CDR3 length: 14 amino acids. V was clipped by 2 bases and J by 8 bases, with 13 bases between them. The CDR3 nucleotides read TGTGCCAGCAGTTACGGTCTCTTGGTCGATGAGCAGTTCTTC. Translating it yields CASSYGLLVDEQFF.

V is TRBV2 and J is TRBJ2-7, with D maybe TRBD2 (6 bases). V was trimmed by 9 bases and J by 2 bases, leaving 14 bases between them. CDR3 size: 13 residues. The germline V gene encodes CDR1 SNHLY and CDR2 FYNNEI. The chain's CDR3 is CASSRDWAYEQYF. Written as DNA, the CDR3 is TGTGCCAGTTCCAGGGACTGGGCCTACGAGCAGTACTTC.

This chain uses TRBV19 with TRBJ2-6; the D gene is possibly TRBD1 (6 bases). The CDR3 sequence is 16 residues long. V lost 7 bases to trimming and J lost 0 bases, with 13 bases between them. Germline values: CDR1 LNHDA, CDR2 SQIVND (reference sequence). The DNA of the CDR3 is TGTGCCAGTAAAGTTACAGGGCGCTCTGGGGCCAACGTCCTGACTTTC. Its translation: CASKVTGRSGANVLTF.

The rearrangement joins TRBV24-1 to TRBJ2-3; D perhaps matches TRBD2 (6 bases). Trimming cost V 3 bases and J 0 bases, with 12 bases left between them. This CDR3 has 16 amino acids. Germline lookup yields CDR1 KGHDR and CDR2 SFDVKD. In DNA form, the CDR3 reads TGTGCCACCAGTGATCCCGGGACTCCTAGCACAGATACGCAGTATTTT. Residues: CATSDPGTPSTDTQYF.

The chain employs TRBV4-3 and TRBJ2-1; D uncertain. The V gene lost 0 bases and the J gene lost 5 bases, with 8 bases spanning the gap. This CDR3 is 14 amino acids long. Germline loops: CDR1 LGHNA, CDR2 YSLEER. This CDR3 reads CASSQERLDNEQFF. The CDR3 region has the DNA TGCGCCAGCAGCCAAGAACGACTGGACAATGAGCAGTTCTTC.

The chain carries TRBV19 and TRBJ2-7; TRBD2 agrees at 12 bases. Trimming at V came to 5 bases and at J to 6 bases, leaving 14 bases not matched to a gene. Germline values: CDR1 LNHDA, CDR2 SQIVND (reference sequence). CDR3 length: 17 amino acids. CDR3 in amino acids: CASSPPSGRAQSGEQYF. The CDR3 coding sequence is TGTGCCAGTAGTCCCCCTAGCGGGAGGGCCCAGTCTGGCGAGCAGTACTTC.

The V gene is TRBV24-1, the J gene TRBJ1-2, with a weak D call TRBD1 (6 bases). V shed 3 bases and J shed 3 bases, with 10 bases lying between them. Germline V gene lookup returns CDR1 KGHDR and CDR2 SFDVKD. The length of the CDR3 is 14 residues. The CDR3 spells CATSDTQGHYGYTF. DNA of the CDR3: TGTGCCACCAGTGATACACAGGGCCACTATGGCTACACCTTC.

This rearrangement joins TRBV27 to TRBJ2-7; 7 positions agree with TRBD1. With 2 bases clipped from V and 11 bases from J, the junction kept 12 bases outside the gene matches. Germline-derived CDR1 and CDR2 are MNHEY and SMNVEV (reference sequence). The CDR3 sequence is 14 residues long. CDR3 loop: CASSLKWDSLRKYF. Written as DNA, the CDR3 is TGTGCCAGCAGTTTAAAGTGGGACAGTCTTCGGAAGTACTTC.

This chain joins TRBV27 and TRBJ2-3, with D hard to call. CDR3 size: 11 residues. V dropped 5 bases and J dropped 6 bases, with 6 bases sitting between them. Germline CDR1 reads MNHEY; CDR2 reads SMNVEV (reference sequence). This chain's CDR3 is CASSVGDTQYF. The CDR3 bases are TGTGCCAGCAGTGTAGGGGATACGCAGTATTTT.

The gene calls are TRBV5-4 and TRBJ2-7, with D uncertain. From germline, CDR1 is SGHNT and CDR2 YYREEE (reference sequence). CDR3 length: 14 residues. Trimming left V 4 bases short and J 4 bases short, with 15 bases between. Here the CDR3 reads CASSLGPHGYEQYF. Written as DNA, the CDR3 is TGTGCCAGCAGCCTTGGCCCGCATGGTTACGAGCAGTACTTC.

The V and J genes are TRBV25-1 and TRBJ2-3; a possible D gene is TRBD2 (5 bases). Per the germline V gene, CDR1 is MGHDK and CDR2 is SYGVNS. The CDR3 has 14 amino acids. With 1 base removed from V and 3 bases from J, the gap between germline ends came to 8 bases. The CDR3 DNA follows: TGTGCCAGCAGTGAATCCGGGGTAACAGATACGCAGTATTTT. It is translated as CASSESGVTDTQYF.

This sequence joins TRBV7-9 and TRBJ2-5; the match to TRBD1 covers 8 bases. J was trimmed by 2 bases and V by 4 bases; bases with no gene match: 9. The CDR3 consists of 16 residues. From germline, CDR1 is SEHNR and CDR2 FQNEAQ (reference sequence). CDR3 DNA sequence: TGTGCCAGCAGCTCGCAAGACAGGGGTCGGCAAGAGACCCAGTACTTC. It codes for CASSSQDRGRQETQYF. The full variable domain, its missing parts supplied by reference TRBV7-9 and TRBJ2-5, is DTGVSQNPRHKITKRGQNVTFRCDPISEHNRLYWYRQTLGQGPEFLTYFQNEAQLEKSRLLSDRFSAERPKGSFSTLEIQRTEQGDSAMYLCASSSQDRGRQETQYFGPGTRLLVL.

The gene calls are TRBV28 and TRBJ1-2; 10 bases match TRBD1. In germline, CDR1 is MDHEN, CDR2 SYDVKM. This CDR3 is built from 14 residues. Trimming took 4 bases from V and 8 from J; bases not matched to a gene: 7. CDR3 nucleotides: TGTGCCAGCAGTTCTCGACAGGGGGCGCGGGGCTACACCTTC. This encodes CASSSRQGARGYTF.

CDR3 DNA: TGTGCCAGCAGTGCGCACGCGGGGCCCGACTCCTACGAGCAGTACTTC. It encodes CASSAHAGPDSYEQYF. The chain links TRBV28 to TRBJ2-7, with a weak D call TRBD2 (6 bases). Per germline, CDR1 MDHEN and CDR2 SYDVKM. The CDR3 consists of 16 residues. V was shortened by 5 bases and J by 0 bases, with 17 bases between the two germline ends.

The rearrangement links TRBV14 to TRBJ2-3, with D perhaps assigned TRBD1 or TRBD2 (5 bases each). Germline CDR1 SGHDN, CDR2 FVKESK. The CDR3 loop spans 17 amino acids. The ends were cut back, 4 bases at V and 3 bases at J, with 20 bases in the middle. CDR3 protein: CASSRRDALRWTDTQYF. CDR3 nucleotides: TGTGCCAGCAGCCGTAGGGACGCCCTTCGATGGACAGATACGCAGTATTTT.